Here is one TCR beta chain with its context. Which antigen it targets is not known. No base quality values were provided; no much bigger clone lies one nucleotide off. The donors were healthy, HIV-negative adults who had no recently reported acute infections or vaccinations. All donors were Caucasian adults living in Nashville, Tennessee, USA. Magnetic negative selection was used to enrich CD4+ T cells, after which naive cells were positively selected on CD45RA and the negative fraction became the memory subset. After blood collection by leukapheresis, PBMCs were isolated using Ficoll-Histopaque density gradient centrifugation and then cryopreserved in the vapor phase of liquid nitrogen. Purity and quantity of every magnetically sorted T cell population were checked by analytical flow cytometry. From each sorted fraction, genomic DNA was isolated and quantified by UV absorbance on a Nanodrop 2000c.

These data originate in a study of shared clonotypes between healthy human individuals (dated by TCRdb to about 2020). With respect to the entire study: A few men and a couple of women, aged 18 to 49 years, made up the cohort. Between about 0.85 and 9.5 billion PBMCs per donor were obtained by leukapheresis. Different laboratories and diverse techniques were used to prepare libraries and sequence TCR repertoires, to increase sequencing depth and limit assay-specific biases. For each donor, CD4 naive and CD4 memory were each run on three plates, CD8 naive on two plates, and CD8 memory on one plate. To estimate repertoire size and how much clonotype sharing occurs between individuals, the study deeply sequenced the blood TCR repertoires of roughly 5 healthy adults. Beyond this particular receptor, the publication reports: Sampling was limited to blood, and TCR repertoires in tissue likely differ from TCR repertoires in blood. Based on pairwise subsampling, the degree of clonotype sharing among donors was expected to be affected by sequencing depth. Naive subsets generally had larger estimated clonotype richness than memory subsets. Incomplete sequencing was indicated by rarefaction of sorted-subset datasets, despite the large sequencing depth. Clonotypes shared by all four sorted-subset donors showed higher generation probabilities than non-shared clonotypes. The small number of donors limited the genetic and exposure-history diversity represented. When a handful of donors were compared, the shared fraction of clonotypes was approximately 5% for naive CD4, approximately 3.3% for naive CD8, roughly 2.3% for memory CD4, and 0.35% to 0.4% for memory CD8.

From the cysteine through the phenylalanine, the CDR3 covers 18 amino acids. The sequence is cut down to CDR3 DNA, 54 bases in frame from base 1. Trimming leaves V shorter by 1 base and J shorter by 5 bases, with the junction holding 11 bases beyond the gene matches. CDR1 and CDR2, looked up from the germline V gene, are SGHVS and FNYEAQ. Using the deep immunoSEQ assay, multiplex PCR amplified TCR CDR3 regions from genomic DNA. For each cell subset, the extracted genomic DNA was distributed evenly across all wells of several immunoSEQ 96-well plates, and each plate served as one replicate. For sorted subsets, roughly 200 ng genomic DNA, equal to 30,000 or so T cell genomes, was loaded into each replicate PCR. Purified libraries were measured with a Qubit 3.0 fluorometer, size-checked on a Bioanalyzer 2100, and measured again with the KAPA Library Quantification kit. Each immunoSEQ 96-well plate was sequenced on its own single-read 150-cycle Illumina NextSeq 550 flow cell. The paper's data handling went like this. Because only junctional sequences without quality scores were contained in the immunoSEQ output, filtering matching that applied to full-length reads could not be performed. To assign V/J genes and CDR3, sequences were annotated against IMGT germline references using PyIR, a Python wrapper for IgBLAST v1.9. Reads were removed for weak V/J assignments (E-value above 1e-6), missing CDR3, stop codons, out-of-frame junctions, or ambiguous translated residues. V3J clonotypes were defined by identical inferred V gene, J gene, and CDR3 amino acid sequence. To compute the percentage overlap between repertoires, the number of shared unique clonotypes was divided by the size of the smaller repertoire. Richness of each repertoire was evaluated using RTK rarefaction, the Chao1 estimator, and Recon v2.1 estimates of unobserved clonotypes. Generation probabilities were computed with OLGA for all TCRbeta clonotypes obtained by the gDNA method from a few donors. TCRdb's version of the immuneACCESS table is confined to in-frame rearrangements and falls short of the full clone set. An unresolved V gene accounts for under half of the shortfall where checked; the remainder is of unknown origin. The V and J calls and clone size were taken over from that table, and D and trimming were inferred from the DNA. This sample has around 1,100,000 clones in its table, and 70% to 85% of those were observed once. Approximately 0.9% of the sample lies in the top ten.

The chain links TRBV7-6 with TRBJ2-3, and 11 junctional nucleotides match TRBD2. What was sequenced was memory CD4+ T cells from PBMCs. The cell subset or site label corresponds to: CD45RA-negative fraction. This TCR was recovered from a man younger than 35 in good health. Some clones in this sample may be carry-over from other donors' samples. The DNA is TGTGCCAGCAGCTTAGTGGGGCCACTAGCGGGAGAGGGAGATACGCAGTATTTT. It encodes CASSLVGPLAGEGDTQYF. With the rest looked up from the reference TRBV7-6 and TRBJ2-3 genes rather than sequenced, the full variable domain is GAGVSQSPRYKVTKRGQDVALRCDPISGHVSLYWYRQALGQGPEFLTYFNYEAQQDKSGLPNDRFSAERPEGSISTLTIQRTEQRDSAMYRCASSLVGPLAGEGDTQYFGPGTRLTVL.